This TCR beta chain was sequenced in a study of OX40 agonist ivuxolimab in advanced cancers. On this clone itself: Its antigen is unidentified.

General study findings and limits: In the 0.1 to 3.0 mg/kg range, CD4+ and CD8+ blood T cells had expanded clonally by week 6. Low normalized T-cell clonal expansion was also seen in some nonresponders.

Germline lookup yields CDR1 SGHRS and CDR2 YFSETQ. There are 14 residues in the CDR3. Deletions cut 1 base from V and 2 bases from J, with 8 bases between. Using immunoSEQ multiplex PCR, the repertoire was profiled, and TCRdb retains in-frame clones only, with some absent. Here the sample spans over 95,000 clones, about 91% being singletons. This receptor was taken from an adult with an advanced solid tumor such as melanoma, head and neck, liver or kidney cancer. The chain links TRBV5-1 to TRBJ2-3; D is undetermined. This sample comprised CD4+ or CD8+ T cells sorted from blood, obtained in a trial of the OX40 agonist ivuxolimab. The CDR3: CASSLLGNTDTQYF. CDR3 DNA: TGCGCCAGCAGCTTGTTAGGGAACACAGATACGCAGTATTTT.